Presented here are 20 T cell receptor beta chains from one specimen sequenced in a study of OX40 agonist ivuxolimab in advanced cancers. To prepare the library, the immunoSEQ multiplex PCR assay was applied. In its TCRdb copy, this immuneACCESS table keeps in-frame sequences only and misses some clones. Where compared with another copy, unresolved V genes explain less than half of these, and the others have no known cause. Within this sample are some 73,000 clones, with just over 85% of them counted one time only. The ten largest clones capture 0.86% of the sample. This specimen was CD4+ or CD8+ T cells sorted from blood, taken in a trial of the OX40 agonist ivuxolimab. These receptors were obtained from an adult with an advanced solid tumor such as melanoma, head and neck, liver or kidney cancer.

This rearrangement joins TRBV18 to TRBJ2-3; D gene unclear. V dropped 2 bases and J dropped 5 bases, with 11 bases sitting between them. Germline lookup yields CDR1 KGHSH and CDR2 LQKENI. The CDR3 loop spans 14 amino acids. The chain's CDR3 is CASSPNSPIDTQYF. The CDR3 region has the DNA TGTGCCAGCTCACCAAACAGCCCCATAGATACGCAGTATTTT.

V and J are TRBV11-2 and TRBJ2-3, with no clear D. There are 12 residues in the CDR3. The germline V gene encodes CDR1 SGHAT and CDR2 FQNNGV. V lost 5 bases and J 5 bases, leaving 8 bases between the germline ends. CDR3 protein: CASSRRVDTQYF. The CDR3 DNA reads as TGTGCCAGCAGCCGCCGGGTAGATACGCAGTATTTT.

V is TRBV25-1 and J is TRBJ2-2, with D hard to call. V lost 7 bases and J 1 base, leaving 10 bases between the germline ends. Per germline, CDR1 MGHDK and CDR2 SYGVNS. The CDR3 consists of 14 residues. CDR3 nucleotide sequence: TGTGCCAGCACTTTATCGGAGAACACCGGGGAGCTGTTTTTT. This gives the protein CASTLSENTGELFF.

This chain links TRBV4-2 with TRBJ2-2; 8 positions match TRBD2. Germline trimming cut 0 bases from V and 2 bases from J; bases unmatched to any gene: 2. CDR3 size: 16 residues. CDR1 and CDR2 from the germline V gene are LGHNA and YNFKEQ. DNA of the CDR3: TGTGCCAGCAGCCAAGACGGGACTAGTAACACCGGGGAGCTGTTTTTT. This sequence encodes CASSQDGTSNTGELFF.

The rearrangement uses TRBV30 and TRBJ1-5; D uncertain. V was cut by 5 bases and J by 5 bases, with 13 bases left in between. The germline V gene has CDR1 GTSNPN and CDR2 SVGIG (reference sequence). The CDR3 is made up of 13 amino acids. The CDR3 here is CAWARNSDQPQHF. CDR3 in DNA: TGTGCCTGGGCCCGGAATTCGGATCAGCCCCAGCATTTT. Using reference TRBV30 and TRBJ1-5 for the parts outside the CDR3, the full variable domain is SQTIHQWPATLVQPVGSPLSLECTVEGTSNPNLYWYRQAAGRGLQLLFYSVGIGQISSEVPQNLSASRPQDRQFILSSKKLLLSDSGFYLCAWARNSDQPQHFGDGTRLSIL.

V and J are TRBV5-1 and TRBJ2-3; 9 nucleotides agree with TRBD1. V lost 4 bases, J lost 5 bases, and 5 bases stayed unmatched. Germline V lookup: CDR1 SGHRS, CDR2 YFSETQ. The length of the CDR3 is 14 residues. CDR3 sequence: CASSQQGALDTQYF. Written as DNA, the CDR3 is TGCGCCAGCAGCCAACAGGGGGCTTTAGATACGCAGTATTTT.

The rearrangement joins TRBV18 to TRBJ1-2; tentatively, D is TRBD1 (6 bases). The CDR3 contains 13 residues. The V gene's germline CDR1 is KGHSH and CDR2 LQKENI. V lost 6 bases to trimming and J lost 3 bases, with 11 bases between them. The chain's CDR3 is CASSEGEDYGYTF. For the CDR3, the DNA is TGTGCCAGCTCGGAGGGGGAGGACTATGGCTACACCTTC.

The chain is built from TRBV9 and TRBJ1-4, with D perhaps TRBD1 (5 bases). V shed 4 bases and J shed 5 bases, with 18 bases lying between them. Germline V CDR1 and CDR2: SGDLS, YYNGEE. The CDR3 runs to 16 residues. The CDR3 loop is CASSPTPWGFNEKLFF. DNA for the CDR3: TGTGCCAGCAGCCCGACTCCCTGGGGCTTCAATGAAAAACTGTTTTTT.

The chain combines TRBV6-5 with TRBJ2-2; 9 nucleotides align to TRBD2. Losses at the gene ends were 6 bases for V and 4 bases for J; bases not matched to a gene: 0. The CDR3 sequence is 13 residues long. Germline CDR1 MNHEY, CDR2 SVGAGI. The CDR3 protein is CASRRGGTGELFF. CDR3 nucleotide sequence: TGTGCCAGCAGGCGGGGGGGCACCGGGGAGCTGTTTTTT.

The chain has TRBV6-7 and TRBJ1-5, with a weak D call TRBD1 (6 bases). TRBV6-7 is marked as an open reading frame, function uncertain. The germline V and J ends were trimmed by 6 bases and 2 bases, with 20 bases remaining between them. CDR3 length: 17 residues. The CDR3 nucleotides read TGTGCCAGCAGGCGCAAAACAGGGTATCGATGCAATCAGCCCCAGCATTTT. Its translation: CASRRKTGYRCNQPQHF.

This chain uses TRBV20-1 with TRBJ2-3; no clear D gene. Trimming took off 3 bases at V and 1 base at J, with 2 bases between the two ends. The CDR3 consists of 11 residues. Germline loops: CDR1 DFQATT, CDR2 SNEGSKA (reference sequence). The CDR3 loop is CSASGTDTQYF. CDR3 sequence (DNA): TGCAGTGCTAGCGGCACAGATACGCAGTATTTT.

This clone was observed a handful of times. The CDR3 DNA reads TGCGCCAGCAGCCCCGACAGGAGCGTGGGAAACACCATATATTTT. It encodes CASSPDRSVGNTIYF. The V and J genes are TRBV4-3 and TRBJ1-3; D possibly corresponds to TRBD1 (6 bases). From germline, CDR1 is LGHNA and CDR2 YSLEER. The CDR3 spans 15 residues. Trimming took 4 bases from V and 4 from J, leaving 14 bases between them.

The chain employs TRBV4-3 and TRBJ1-5; maybe TRBD1 (5 bases). CDR3 length: 15 residues. Trimming took off 1 base at V and 6 bases at J, with 13 bases between the two ends. In germline, CDR1 is LGHNA, CDR2 YSLEER. The CDR3 protein is CASSQAAGVGQPQHF. CDR3 nucleotide sequence: TGCGCCAGCAGCCAAGCCGCGGGGGTTGGTCAGCCCCAGCATTTT.

J is TRBJ1-6 and V is TRBV6-6; 8 bases fit TRBD1. The CDR3 extends over 13 amino acids. J gave up 5 bases and V 9 bases, and 3 bases lay outside the gene matches. Germline V gives CDR1 MNHNY, CDR2 SVGAGI (reference sequence). CDR3 in amino acids: CASGTGDNSPLHF. The CDR3 DNA reads TGTGCCAGTGGGACAGGAGATAATTCACCCCTCCACTTT.

This clone was detected once. This chain connects TRBV19 to TRBJ2-2; D is possibly TRBD2 (6 bases). The V end lost 3 bases, the J end lost 5 bases, and 16 bases lay between the germline ends. This CDR3 has 16 residues. Germline values: CDR1 LNHDA, CDR2 SQIVND (reference sequence). CDR3: CASSILGGRSTGELFF. The CDR3 DNA follows: TGTGCCAGTAGTATCCTAGGAGGGAGGAGTACCGGGGAGCTGTTTTTT.

This clone was recorded a few times. The chain has TRBV5-3 and TRBJ1-1; D is undetermined. TRBV5-3 carries the ORF label, with uncertain function. The CDR3 extends over 12 amino acids. V lost 4 bases and J 2 bases, leaving 6 bases between the germline ends. The chain's CDR3 is CARSQDNTEAFF. The CDR3 coding sequence is TGTGCCAGAAGCCAGGACAACACTGAAGCTTTCTTT.

This clone was recorded only once. The V call is TRBV28, the J call TRBJ1-1; the match to TRBD1 covers 8 bases. The CDR3 is 15 residues long. The V gene's germline CDR1 is MDHEN and CDR2 SYDVKM. Trimming at V came to 2 bases and at J to 1 base, leaving 3 bases not matched to a gene. The CDR3 region has the DNA TGTGCCAGCAGTTTACACGGGACAGGGAACACTGAAGCTTTCTTT. Its protein is CASSLHGTGNTEAFF.

This clone was detected once. The genes are TRBV30 and TRBJ2-1; D not resolved. The V end was cut by 3 bases, the J end by 5 bases, with 14 bases between. The CDR3 is made up of 14 amino acids. Per the germline V gene, CDR1 is GTSNPN and CDR2 is SVGIG (reference sequence). Written as DNA, the CDR3 is TGTGCCTGGAGCGAAGATTTCAAAGACAATGAGCAGTTCTTC. It translates to CAWSEDFKDNEQFF. The full variable domain, with the rest looked up from reference TRBV30 and TRBJ2-1, is SQTIHQWPATLVQPVGSPLSLECTVEGTSNPNLYWYRQAAGRGLQLLFYSVGIGQISSEVPQNLSASRPQDRQFILSSKKLLLSDSGFYLCAWSEDFKDNEQFFGPGTRLTVL.

This CDR3 is CASSELETGGAGQPQHF. The CDR3 DNA follows: TGTGCCAGCAGTGAATTGGAGACAGGGGGCGCGGGGCAGCCCCAGCATTTT. The rearrangement uses TRBV2 and TRBJ1-5; 10 nucleotides align to TRBD1. Germline trimming cut 2 bases from V and 7 bases from J; bases unmatched to any gene: 11. This CDR3 spans 17 amino acids. Germline CDR1 is SNHLY and CDR2 is FYNNEI.

The chain has TRBV10-3 and TRBJ2-2; 11 positions agree with TRBD2. CDR1 ENHRY and CDR2 SYGVKD come from the germline V gene. This CDR3 is 16 amino acids long. V dropped 4 bases and J dropped 5; count of bases not matched to a gene: 6. In DNA, the CDR3 is TGTGCCATCAGTGGGACTAGCGGGCGTTCAACCGGGGAGCTGTTTTTT. It specifies CAISGTSGRSTGELFF.